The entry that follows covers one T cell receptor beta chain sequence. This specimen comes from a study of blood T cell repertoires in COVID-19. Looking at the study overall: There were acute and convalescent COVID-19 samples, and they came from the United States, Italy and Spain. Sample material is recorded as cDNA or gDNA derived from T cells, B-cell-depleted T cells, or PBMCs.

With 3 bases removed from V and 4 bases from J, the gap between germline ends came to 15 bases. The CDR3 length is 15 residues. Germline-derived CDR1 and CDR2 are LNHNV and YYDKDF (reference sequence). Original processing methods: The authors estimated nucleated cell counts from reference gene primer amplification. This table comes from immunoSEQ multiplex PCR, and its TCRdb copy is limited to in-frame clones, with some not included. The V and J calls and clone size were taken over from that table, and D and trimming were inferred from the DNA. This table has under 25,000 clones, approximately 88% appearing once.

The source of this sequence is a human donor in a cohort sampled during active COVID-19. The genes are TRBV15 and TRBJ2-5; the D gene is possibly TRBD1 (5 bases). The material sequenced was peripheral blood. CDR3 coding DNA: TGTGCCACCAGCAGTAGTCAGGGAAGGGGAGAGACCCAGTACTTC. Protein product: CATSSSQGRGETQYF.